Shown below are 19 T cell receptor beta chains from a single sample sequenced in a study of T cell responses to AZD1222 COVID-19 vaccine. Profiling relied on immunoSEQ multiplex PCR, and the TCRdb table lists in-frame clones only, not all of them. This table holds roughly 93,000 clones, over 85% found once. Sequencing was performed on peripheral blood, taken on day 0 of MenACWY control vaccination. Receptors originate from an adult in good health.

V usage is TRBV11-3 and J usage is TRBJ2-1, with D possibly TRBD2 on 7 matching bases. Germline-derived CDR1 and CDR2 are SGHNT and YENEEA. CDR3 length: 16 amino acids. V was clipped by 3 bases and J by 2 bases, with 14 bases between them. CDR3 region: CASSLGGAAAYNEQFF. CDR3 sequence (DNA): TGTGCCAGCAGCTTGGGGGGGGCAGCCGCCTACAATGAGCAGTTCTTC.

V is TRBV6-5 and J is TRBJ1-1, with unresolved D. Germline assignment: CDR1 MNHEY and CDR2 SVGAGI. V lost 7 bases and J 1 base, leaving 13 bases between the germline ends. CDR3 size: 14 residues. As DNA, the CDR3 is TGTGCCAGCAAGGTAACACAGAGGAACACTGAAGCTTTCTTT. Its protein product is CASKVTQRNTEAFF.

The gene calls are TRBV30 and TRBJ2-1; D ambiguous. V was pared by 0 bases and J by 7 bases, with 10 bases between. This CDR3 is 13 amino acids long. Looked up from germline, CDR1 is GTSNPN and CDR2 is SVGIG (reference sequence). This CDR3 is CAWSVMVGNEQFF. DNA of the CDR3: TGTGCCTGGAGTGTAATGGTAGGGAATGAGCAGTTCTTC.

This rearrangement joins TRBV30 to TRBJ1-1; no firm D call. Trimming shortened V by 5 bases and J by 0 bases, and 4 bases separated the two germline ends. The CDR3 runs to 11 residues. The germline gives CDR1 GTSNPN, CDR2 SVGIG (reference sequence). The CDR3 nucleotides are TGTGCCTGGGGGATGAACACTGAAGCTTTCTTT. Amino acids: CAWGMNTEAFF. The full variable domain, completed using reference TRBV30 and TRBJ1-1, is SQTIHQWPATLVQPVGSPLSLECTVEGTSNPNLYWYRQAAGRGLQLLFYSVGIGQISSEVPQNLSASRPQDRQFILSSKKLLLSDSGFYLCAWGMNTEAFFGQGTRLTVV.

The chain has TRBV2 and TRBJ2-1, with no clear D. Germline CDR1 is SNHLY and CDR2 is FYNNEI. V lost 7 bases, J lost 8 bases, and 9 bases lay in between. The CDR3 spans 11 residues. CDR3 nucleotide sequence: TGTGCCAGCACTCGAAGGGATGAGCAGTTCTTC. Its protein is CASTRRDEQFF.

The genes are TRBV28 and TRBJ1-5; 7 nucleotides agree with TRBD1. J gave up 9 bases and V 9 bases, and 8 bases lay outside the gene matches. The CDR3 loop spans 12 amino acids. Germline CDR1 MDHEN, CDR2 SYDVKM. CDR3 sequence reads: CASRTGPWPQHF. DNA of the CDR3: TGTGCCAGTCGGACAGGACCATGGCCCCAGCATTTT.

J is TRBJ1-3 and V is TRBV19; 8 bases map to TRBD1. The ends lost 4 bases at V and 4 bases at J; junction bases unmatched: 6. The CDR3 spans 15 residues. Germline CDR1 and CDR2: LNHDA and SQIVND (reference sequence). The CDR3: CASSTQGAPGNTIYF. CDR3 coding DNA: TGTGCCAGTAGTACCCAGGGGGCGCCGGGAAACACCATATATTTT.

The chain couples TRBV4-3 to TRBJ2-1; D could derive from TRBD1 or TRBD2 (5 bases each). The germline V gene has CDR1 LGHNA and CDR2 YSLEER. Trimming stripped 0 bases from V and 7 bases from J, with 13 bases between. This CDR3 has 15 amino acids. The CDR3 DNA is TGCGCCAGCAGCCAAGATTTTGAGGGGCGGAATGAGCAGTTCTTC. Its protein is CASSQDFEGRNEQFF.

The chain couples TRBV25-1 to TRBJ2-1; 10 bases are shared with TRBD1. The ends lost 1 base at V and 8 bases at J; junction bases unmatched: 5. Germline V gives CDR1 MGHDK, CDR2 SYGVNS. CDR3 length: 15 amino acids. CDR3 coding DNA: TGTGCCAGCAGTGAATGGGGGACAGGGGAGCATGAGCAGTTCTTC. It is translated as CASSEWGTGEHEQFF.

The J gene is TRBJ1-3, the V gene TRBV6-2 or TRBV6-3; 7 bases line up with TRBD1. Germline-derived CDR1 and CDR2 are MNHEY and SVGEGT. The CDR3 totals 14 residues. With 6 bases clipped from V and 2 bases from J, the junction kept 4 bases outside the gene matches. The CDR3 spells CASSSTGTGNTIYF. CDR3 sequence (DNA): TGTGCCAGCAGCTCGACAGGGACTGGAAACACCATATATTTT.

The genes are TRBV19 and TRBJ2-4; no definite D call. The CDR3 extends over 18 amino acids. With 1 base removed from V and 0 bases from J, the gap between germline ends came to 16 bases. The germline V gene encodes CDR1 LNHDA and CDR2 SQIVND (reference sequence). The CDR3 protein is CASSIGRQTHIAKNIQYF. As DNA, the CDR3 is TGTGCCAGTAGTATAGGGCGGCAGACCCATATAGCCAAAAACATTCAGTACTTC.

The chain has TRBV29-1 and TRBJ1-1, with 8 bases identical to TRBD1. The germline V gene has CDR1 SQVTM and CDR2 ANQGSEA. This CDR3 spans 14 amino acids. The J segment lost 1 base and the V segment lost 3 bases, leaving 4 bases of the junction unmatched. CDR3 DNA sequence: TGCAGCGTTGAGGCAGGGGGCACGAACACTGAAGCTTTCTTT. It is translated as CSVEAGGTNTEAFF.

V gene TRBV3-1 (or the pseudogene TRBV3-2) combines with J gene TRBJ1-6, with D unresolved. V was clipped by 0 bases and J by 7 bases, with 10 bases between them. The CDR3 consists of 15 residues. Germline V CDR1 and CDR2: LGHDT, YNNKEL (reference sequence). The DNA of the CDR3 is TGTGCCAGCAGCCAAGAAAGTTTAGGGAATTCACCCCTCCACTTT. Translation gives CASSQESLGNSPLHF.

The J gene is TRBJ2-7, the V gene TRBV5-4; a weak D match, TRBD1 (6 bases). CDR1 and CDR2 from the germline V gene are SGHNT and YYREEE (reference sequence). Trimming took 2 bases from V and 4 from J, leaving 10 bases between them. The CDR3 is made up of 13 amino acids. The CDR3 loop reads CASSFRTAYEQYF. The CDR3 nucleotides read TGTGCCAGCAGCTTTCGGACAGCGTACGAGCAGTACTTC.

The V gene is TRBV19, the J gene TRBJ2-5, with TRBD2 matching over 10 bases. Germline V gene lookup returns CDR1 LNHDA and CDR2 SQIVND (reference sequence). This CDR3 spans 14 amino acids. V lost 7 bases and J lost 1; bases outside the gene matches: 3. Written as DNA, the CDR3 is TGTGCCAGTACCACTAGCGGGGCCCAAGAGACCCAGTACTTC. The encoded protein is CASTTSGAQETQYF.

This clone is a singleton in its sample. V usage is TRBV6-5 and J usage is TRBJ2-7; D gene unclear. The CDR3 is 13 amino acids. Trimming took 5 bases from V and 2 from J, leaving 10 bases between them. CDR1 is MNHEY, CDR2 SVGAGI, per germline. CDR3 amino acids: CASSNSKTYEQYF. As DNA, the CDR3 is TGTGCCAGCAGTAATTCAAAGACCTACGAGCAGTACTTC.

The sample holds one count of this clone. The chain combines TRBV6-2 or TRBV6-3 with TRBJ2-7; D gene unclear. The CDR3 contains 13 residues. CDR1 is MNHEY, CDR2 SVGEGT, per germline. V was pared by 3 bases and J by 3 bases, with 9 bases between. CDR3 DNA sequence: TGTGCCAGCAGTTATGGCATGAACTACGAGCAGTACTTC. Its translation is CASSYGMNYEQYF.

This sequence joins TRBV7-8 and TRBJ1-5; no definite D call. The CDR3 runs 15 residues. V lost 2 bases and J lost 0, with 8 bases in between. Per germline, CDR1 SGHVS and CDR2 FQNEAQ. CDR3 protein: CASSLQGHSNQPQHF. As DNA, the CDR3 is TGTGCCAGCAGCTTACAAGGGCATAGCAATCAGCCCCAGCATTTT.

The gene calls are TRBV9 and TRBJ2-3; D is possibly TRBD1 (5 bases). The ends were cut back, 0 bases at V and 1 base at J, with 9 bases in the middle. Germline CDR1 SGDLS, CDR2 YYNGEE. This CDR3 is 15 amino acids long. CDR3 nucleotides: TGTGCCAGCAGCGTAGGTCTGACAGGCACAGATACGCAGTATTTT. This translates into CASSVGLTGTDTQYF.